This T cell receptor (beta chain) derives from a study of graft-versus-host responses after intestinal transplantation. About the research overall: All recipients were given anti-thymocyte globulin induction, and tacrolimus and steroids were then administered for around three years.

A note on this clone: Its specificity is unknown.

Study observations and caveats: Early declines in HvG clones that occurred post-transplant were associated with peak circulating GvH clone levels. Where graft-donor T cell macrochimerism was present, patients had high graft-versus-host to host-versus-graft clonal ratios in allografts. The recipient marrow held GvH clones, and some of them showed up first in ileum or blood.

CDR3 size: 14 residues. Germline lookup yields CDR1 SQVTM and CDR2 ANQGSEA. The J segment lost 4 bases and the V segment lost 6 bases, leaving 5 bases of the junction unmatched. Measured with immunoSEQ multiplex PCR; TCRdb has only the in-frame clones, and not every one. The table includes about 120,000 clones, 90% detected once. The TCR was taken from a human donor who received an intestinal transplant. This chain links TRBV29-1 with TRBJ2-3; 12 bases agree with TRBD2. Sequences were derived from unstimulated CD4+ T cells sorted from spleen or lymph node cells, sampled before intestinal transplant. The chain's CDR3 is CSVELAGGADTQYF. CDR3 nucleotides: TGCAGCGTAGAACTAGCGGGGGGTGCAGATACGCAGTATTTT.